This TCR beta chain is drawn from a study of identifying expanded T cells in peripheral blood. This clone showed up just once. No infections or other immune events were documented during collection. Sequencing used immunoSEQ multiplex PCR; TCRdb keeps in-frame clones, though not all of them. Of approximately 58,000 clones listed, approximately 83% are singletons. The CDR3 has 15 residues. Per germline, CDR1 SGHVS and CDR2 FNYEAQ. Trimming removed 3 bases from V and 1 base from J, with 11 bases in between. The chain combines TRBV7-6 with TRBJ2-3; D perhaps matches TRBD2 (6 bases). The sequenced sample consisted of blood. This receptor was obtained from a person aged 18 to 75 in good health. The CDR3 DNA is TGTGCCAGCAGCTTTAAGTCGGGAGGCACAGATACGCAGTATTTT. Amino acids: CASSFKSGGTDTQYF.